This TCR beta chain emerged from a study of identical twins. In this sample, this clonotype turned up many times. What it binds is not known. A single record per CDR3 protein comes from TCRdb applying MiXCR to the 5' RACE reads. Here the sample spans around 230,000 distinct CDR3 sequences, around 6.5% being singletons. Study-wide points: Models predicted too little out-of-frame TCR alpha sharing in monozygotic twins. Abundant cord blood beta clonotypes carried fewer insertions; memory repertoires showed none. The presence of invariant MAIT and iNKT cells could partly confound analyses of zero-insertion sequences.

The CDR3 is made up of 15 amino acids. CDR1 and CDR2 (germline): SNHLY, FYNNEI. The ends were cut back, 1 base at V and 2 bases at J, with 10 bases in the middle. These data also formed part of another study, on T cells expressing NK-cell markers. That source reports: Sorted T-cell subsets CD3+CD56+NKG2C+, CD3+CD56+NKG2C- and CD3+CD56-NKG2C+ were TCR beta-sequenced.

What was sequenced was CD8+ T cells sorted from blood. The chain couples TRBV2 to TRBJ2-3; tentative D call: TRBD2 (7 bases). This TCR derives from a woman between 18 and 29 years old in good health. The CDR3: CASSEGGGFTDTQYF. The CDR3 DNA reads as TGTGCCAGCAGTGAAGGGGGGGGCTTCACAGATACGCAGTATTTT.